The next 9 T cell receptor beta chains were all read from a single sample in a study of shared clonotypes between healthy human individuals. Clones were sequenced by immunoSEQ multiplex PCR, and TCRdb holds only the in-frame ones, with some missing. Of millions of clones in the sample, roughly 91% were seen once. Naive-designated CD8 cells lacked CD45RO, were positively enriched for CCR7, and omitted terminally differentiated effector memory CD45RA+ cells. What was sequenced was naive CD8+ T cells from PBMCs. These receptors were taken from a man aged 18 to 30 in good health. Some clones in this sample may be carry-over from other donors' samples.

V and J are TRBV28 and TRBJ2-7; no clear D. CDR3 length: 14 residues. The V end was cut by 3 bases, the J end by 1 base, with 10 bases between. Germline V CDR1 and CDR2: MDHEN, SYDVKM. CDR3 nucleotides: TGTGCCAGCAGTTTCCCCGTCCGATCCTACGAGCAGTACTTC. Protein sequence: CASSFPVRSYEQYF. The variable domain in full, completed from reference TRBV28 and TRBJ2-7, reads DVKVTQSSRYLVKRTGEKVFLECVQDMDHENMFWYRQDPGLGLRLIYFSYDVKMKEKGDIPEGYSVSREKKERFSLILESASTNQTSMYLCASSFPVRSYEQYFGPGTRLTVT.

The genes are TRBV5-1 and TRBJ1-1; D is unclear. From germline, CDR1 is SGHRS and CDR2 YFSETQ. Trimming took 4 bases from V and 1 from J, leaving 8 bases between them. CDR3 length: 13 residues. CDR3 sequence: CASSPVGNTEAFF. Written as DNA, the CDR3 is TGCGCCAGCAGCCCCGTAGGGAACACTGAAGCTTTCTTT.

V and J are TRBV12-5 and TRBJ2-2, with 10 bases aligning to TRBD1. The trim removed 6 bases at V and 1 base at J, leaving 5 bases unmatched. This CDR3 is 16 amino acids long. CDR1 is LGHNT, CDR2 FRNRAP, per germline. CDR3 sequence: CASGHRDRGNTGELFF. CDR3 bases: TGTGCTAGTGGCCACCGGGACAGGGGGAACACCGGGGAGCTGTTTTTT.

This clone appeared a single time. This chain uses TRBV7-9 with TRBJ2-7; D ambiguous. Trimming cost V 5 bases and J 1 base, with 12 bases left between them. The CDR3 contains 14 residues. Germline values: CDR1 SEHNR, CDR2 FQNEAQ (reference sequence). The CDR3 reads CASSPMERSYEQYF. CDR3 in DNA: TGTGCCAGCAGCCCCATGGAGCGATCCTACGAGCAGTACTTC.

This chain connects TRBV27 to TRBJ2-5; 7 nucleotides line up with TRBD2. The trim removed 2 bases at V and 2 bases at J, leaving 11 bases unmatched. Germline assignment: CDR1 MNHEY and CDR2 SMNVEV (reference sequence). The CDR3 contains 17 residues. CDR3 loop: CASSLLSASGPQETQYF. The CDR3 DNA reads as TGTGCCAGCAGTTTACTTTCTGCTAGCGGCCCTCAAGAGACCCAGTACTTC.

This CDR3 reads CSVDQRNTGELFF. For the CDR3, the DNA is TGCAGCGTTGATCAACGGAACACCGGGGAGCTGTTTTTT. The rearrangement uses TRBV29-1 and TRBJ2-2; unclear D gene. Trimming removed 3 bases from V and 1 base from J, with 6 bases in between. This CDR3 has 13 residues. CDR1 SQVTM and CDR2 ANQGSEA come from the germline V gene.

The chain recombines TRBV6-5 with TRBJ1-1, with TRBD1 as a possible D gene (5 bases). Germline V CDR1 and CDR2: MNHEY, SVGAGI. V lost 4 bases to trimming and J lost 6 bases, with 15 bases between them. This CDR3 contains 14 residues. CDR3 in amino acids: CASSLRGELAEAFF. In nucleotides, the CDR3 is TGTGCCAGCAGTTTGAGAGGGGAGTTGGCTGAAGCTTTCTTT.

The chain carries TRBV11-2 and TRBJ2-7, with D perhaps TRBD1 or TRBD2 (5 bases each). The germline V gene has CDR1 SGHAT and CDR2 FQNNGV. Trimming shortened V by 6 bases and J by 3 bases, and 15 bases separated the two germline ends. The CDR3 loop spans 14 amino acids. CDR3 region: CASSHPGQRYEQYF. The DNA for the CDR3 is TGTGCCAGCAGTCACCCGGGGCAGCGCTACGAGCAGTACTTC.

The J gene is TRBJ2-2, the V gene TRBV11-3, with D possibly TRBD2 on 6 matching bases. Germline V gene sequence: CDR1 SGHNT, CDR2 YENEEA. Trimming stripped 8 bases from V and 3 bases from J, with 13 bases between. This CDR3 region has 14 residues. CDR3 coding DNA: TGTGCCAGCTCCCGGAGGGGCTACACCGGGGAGCTGTTTTTT. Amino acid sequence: CASSRRGYTGELFF.